The present TCR beta chain was sequenced within a study of coeliac disease. Study-wide results and limits: Of coeliac lamina propria samples, about 55% of the 18 held published gliadin-specific TRB sequences, versus 1 of 6 controls. Unbiased detection of gliadin-specific T cells was judged not feasible with this approach.

As concerns this clone: Its antigen is as yet unknown.

Losses at the gene ends were 6 bases for V and 4 bases for J; bases not matched to a gene: 9. There are 14 residues in the CDR3. Looked up from germline, CDR1 is MNHEY and CDR2 is SMNVEV (reference sequence). Using immunoSEQ multiplex PCR, the repertoire was profiled, and TCRdb retains in-frame clones only, with some absent. The sample contains over 5,500 clones, roughly 60% of which appear only once. This sequence joins TRBV27 and TRBJ2-7; TRBD1 matches 7 bases. This TCR derives from a man in his 60s with celiac disease on a gluten-free diet. Sequencing input: lymphocytes from the gut lamina propria. This chain's CDR3 is CASSLTGALYEQYF. CDR3 DNA: TGTGCCAGCAGCCTTACAGGGGCTCTTTACGAGCAGTACTTC.